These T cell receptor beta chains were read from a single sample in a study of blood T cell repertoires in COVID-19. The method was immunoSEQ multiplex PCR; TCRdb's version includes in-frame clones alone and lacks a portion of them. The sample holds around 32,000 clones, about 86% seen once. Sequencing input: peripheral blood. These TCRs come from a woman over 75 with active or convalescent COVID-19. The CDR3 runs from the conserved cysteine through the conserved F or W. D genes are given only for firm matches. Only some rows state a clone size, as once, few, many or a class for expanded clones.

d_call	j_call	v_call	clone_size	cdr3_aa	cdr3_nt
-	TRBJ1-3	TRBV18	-	CASSPRQDSGNTIYF	TGTGCCAGCTCACCACGACAGGACTCTGGAAACACCATATATTTT
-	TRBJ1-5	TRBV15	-	CATSRDGRGRWQPQHF	TGTGCCACCAGCAGAGACGGAAGGGGTAGGTGGCAGCCCCAGCATTTT
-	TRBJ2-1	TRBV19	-	CASTRREFF	TGTGCCAGTACCCGGCGGGAGTTCTTC
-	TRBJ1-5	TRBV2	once	CASRAREDSNQPQHF	TGTGCCAGCAGGGCCCGGGAAGATAGCAATCAGCCCCAGCATTTT
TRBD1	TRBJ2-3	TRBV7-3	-	CASSARDRGLADTQYF	TGTGCCAGCAGCGCACGGGACAGGGGGCTGGCAGATACGCAGTATTTT
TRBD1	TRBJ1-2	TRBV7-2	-	CASSVTGGLLYGYTF	TGTGCCAGCAGCGTAACAGGGGGCTTATTGTATGGCTACACCTTC
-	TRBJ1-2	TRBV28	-	CASSGGYRYTF	TGTGCCAGCAGTGGGGGGTACCGCTACACCTTC
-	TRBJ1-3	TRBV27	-	CASSRGRAGNTIYF	TGTGCCAGCAGCCGCGGGAGGGCTGGAAACACCATATATTTT
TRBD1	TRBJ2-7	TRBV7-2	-	CASSSRTGWTYEQYF	TGTGCCAGCAGCTCAAGGACAGGGTGGACCTACGAGCAGTACTTC
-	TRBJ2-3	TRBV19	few	CASSATSTLNTQYF	TGTGCCAGTAGTGCGACTAGTACACTCAATACGCAGTATTTT
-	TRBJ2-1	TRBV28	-	CASSPPGASGRNEQFF	TGTGCCAGCAGCCCCCCGGGGGCTAGCGGCAGAAATGAGCAGTTCTTC
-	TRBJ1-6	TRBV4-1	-	CASSQGGQTYNSPLHF	TGCGCCAGCAGCCAAGGAGGACAGACTTATAATTCACCCCTCCACTTT
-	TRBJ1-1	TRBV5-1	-	CASSRGRENTEAFF	TGCGCCAGCAGCAGAGGACGGGAGAACACTGAAGCTTTCTTT
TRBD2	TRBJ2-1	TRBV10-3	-	CAISDQRGSYNEQFF	TGTGCCATCAGTGATCAGCGGGGCTCCTACAATGAGCAGTTCTTC
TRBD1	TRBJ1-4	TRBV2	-	CASTITGQGGEKLFF	TGTGCCAGCACCATCACCGGACAGGGTGGCGAAAAACTGTTTTTT
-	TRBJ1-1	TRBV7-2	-	CASTRWGQGTEAFF	TGTGCCAGCACCCGATGGGGGCAGGGCACTGAAGCTTTCTTT
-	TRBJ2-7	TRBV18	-	CASSPARQSVSYEQYF	TGTGCCAGCTCACCCGCGCGACAGTCGGTCTCCTACGAGCAGTACTTC
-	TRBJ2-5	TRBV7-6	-	CASSYRTAQETQYF	TGTGCCAGCAGCTACCGGACAGCCCAAGAGACCCAGTACTTC
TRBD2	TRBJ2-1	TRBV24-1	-	CATSDPREVEQFF	TGTGCCACCAGTGATCCCCGGGAGGTTGAGCAGTTCTTC
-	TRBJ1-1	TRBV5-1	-	CASSRGSENLNTEAFF	TGCGCCAGCAGCCGCGGGTCGGAAAACCTGAACACTGAAGCTTTCTTT
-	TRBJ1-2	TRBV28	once	CASSPGALGTGYTF	TGTGCCAGCAGTCCGGGAGCCCTAGGAACTGGCTACACCTTC
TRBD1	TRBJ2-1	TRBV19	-	CASSMRTGGYYEQFF	TGTGCCAGTAGTATGAGGACAGGGGGATACTATGAGCAGTTCTTC
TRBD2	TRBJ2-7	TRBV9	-	CASSIRAGAGKVEQYF	TGTGCCAGCAGCATTAGAGCGGGAGCGGGTAAGGTCGAGCAGTACTTC
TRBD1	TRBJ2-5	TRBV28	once	CASSLGTGQETQYF	TGTGCCAGCAGTTTAGGGACAGGCCAAGAGACCCAGTACTTC
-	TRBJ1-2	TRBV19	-	CATSLGRTNYGYTF	TGTGCCACCAGTCTTGGGAGAACTAACTATGGCTACACCTTC
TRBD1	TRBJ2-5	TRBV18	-	CASSPREQGAYETQYF	TGTGCCAGCTCACCACGTGAACAGGGGGCTTATGAGACCCAGTACTTC
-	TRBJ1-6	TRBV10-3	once	CAISELSQGNSPLHF	TGTGCCATCAGTGAGTTGTCGCAGGGGAATTCACCCCTCCACTTT
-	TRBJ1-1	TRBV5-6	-	CASSKRVTGLRNTEAFF	TGTGCCAGCAGCAAAAGGGTTACAGGATTGAGGAACACTGAAGCTTTCTTT
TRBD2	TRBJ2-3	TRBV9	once	CASSVAPTSGRGADTQYF	TGTGCCAGCAGCGTAGCACCGACTAGCGGGAGGGGAGCAGATACGCAGTATTTT
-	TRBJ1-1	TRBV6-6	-	CASSPIDGFGGEAFF	TGTGCCAGCAGCCCTATTGACGGCTTTGGCGGTGAAGCTTTCTTT
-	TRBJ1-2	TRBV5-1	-	CASSPVPDSHGYTF	TGCGCCAGCAGCCCGGTGCCTGACAGTCATGGCTACACCTTC
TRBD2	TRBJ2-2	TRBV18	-	CASSRGTSARTGELFF	TGTGCCAGCTCACGGGGGACTAGCGCGCGGACCGGGGAGCTGTTTTTT
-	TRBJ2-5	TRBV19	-	CASSPDRSGIETQYF	TGTGCCAGTAGTCCCGACAGGTCGGGGATCGAGACCCAGTACTTC
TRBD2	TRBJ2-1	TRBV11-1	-	CASSLGPSGKYNEQFF	TGTGCCAGCAGCTTAGGCCCCAGCGGGAAATACAATGAGCAGTTCTTC
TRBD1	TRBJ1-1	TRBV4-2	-	CASSQDIGGGAGVTEAFF	TGTGCCAGCAGCCAAGACATAGGAGGGGGCGCAGGCGTCACTGAAGCTTTCTTT
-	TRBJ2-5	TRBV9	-	CASSVGTSLETQYF	TGTGCCAGCAGCGTAGGTACTAGCCTTGAGACCCAGTACTTC
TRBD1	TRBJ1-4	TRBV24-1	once	CATSVYLPGQGARNEKLFF	TGTGCCACCAGTGTTTACCTACCGGGACAGGGGGCGCGTAATGAAAAACTGTTTTTT
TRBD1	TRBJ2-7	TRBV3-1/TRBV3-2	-	CASSPRTGESYEQYF	TGTGCCAGCAGCCCCCGGACAGGGGAATCCTACGAGCAGTACTTC
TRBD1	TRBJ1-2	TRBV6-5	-	CASSYYRGDYGYTF	TGTGCCAGCAGTTACTACAGGGGTGACTATGGCTACACCTTC
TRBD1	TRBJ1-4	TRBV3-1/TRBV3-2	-	CASSPGQGTAEKLFF	TGTGCCAGCAGCCCCGGACAGGGGACCGCGGAAAAACTGTTTTTT
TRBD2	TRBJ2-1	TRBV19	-	CASRGVAGGSYNEQFF	TGTGCCAGTAGGGGGGTAGCGGGAGGCTCCTACAATGAGCAGTTCTTC
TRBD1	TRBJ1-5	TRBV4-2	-	CASSQDRGSNQPQHF	TGTGCCAGCAGCCAGGACAGGGGTAGTAATCAGCCCCAGCATTTT
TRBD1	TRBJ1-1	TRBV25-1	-	CASSEVTGVNTEAFF	TGTGCCAGCAGTGAGGTGACAGGGGTGAACACTGAAGCTTTCTTT
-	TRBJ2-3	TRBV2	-	CASSVGGLVSTDTQYF	TGTGCCAGCAGTGTTGGGGGCCTAGTATCGACAGATACGCAGTATTTT
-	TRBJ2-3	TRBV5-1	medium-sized	CASSLGTGDSTDTQYF	TGCGCCAGCAGCCTGGGGACGGGGGACAGCACAGATACGCAGTATTTT